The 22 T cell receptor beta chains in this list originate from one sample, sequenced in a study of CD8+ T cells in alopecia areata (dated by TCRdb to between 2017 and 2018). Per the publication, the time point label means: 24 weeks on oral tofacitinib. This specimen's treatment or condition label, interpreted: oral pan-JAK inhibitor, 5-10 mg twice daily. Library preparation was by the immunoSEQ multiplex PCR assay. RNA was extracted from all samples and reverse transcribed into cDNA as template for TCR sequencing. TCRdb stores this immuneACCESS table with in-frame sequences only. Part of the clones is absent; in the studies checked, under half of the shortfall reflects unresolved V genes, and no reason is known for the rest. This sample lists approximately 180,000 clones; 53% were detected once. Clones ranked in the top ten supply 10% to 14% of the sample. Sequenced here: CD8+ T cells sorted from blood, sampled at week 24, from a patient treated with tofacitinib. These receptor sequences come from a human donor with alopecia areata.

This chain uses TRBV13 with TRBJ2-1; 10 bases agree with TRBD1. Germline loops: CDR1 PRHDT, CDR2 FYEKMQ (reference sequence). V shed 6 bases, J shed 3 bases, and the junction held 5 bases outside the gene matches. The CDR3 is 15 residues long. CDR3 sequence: CASRVGTGDYNEQFF. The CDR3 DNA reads TGTGCCAGCAGGGTAGGGACAGGGGACTACAATGAGCAGTTCTTC.

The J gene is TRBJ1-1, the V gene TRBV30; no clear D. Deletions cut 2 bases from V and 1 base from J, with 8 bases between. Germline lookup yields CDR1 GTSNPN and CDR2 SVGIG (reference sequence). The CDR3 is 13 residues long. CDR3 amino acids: CAWSIGKNTEAFF. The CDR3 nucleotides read TGTGCCTGGAGTATCGGGAAGAACACTGAAGCTTTCTTT.

In DNA, the CDR3 is TGTGCCAGCAGCTCGATACAGGGGGCGTACGGCACAGATACGCAGTATTTT. Its protein product is CASSSIQGAYGTDTQYF. The chain uses TRBV27 and TRBJ2-3, with 9 bases matching TRBD1. V trimming: 6 bases; J trimming: 1 base; junction bases outside the gene matches: 11. The CDR3 runs 17 residues. Per the germline V gene, CDR1 is MNHEY and CDR2 is SMNVEV (reference sequence).

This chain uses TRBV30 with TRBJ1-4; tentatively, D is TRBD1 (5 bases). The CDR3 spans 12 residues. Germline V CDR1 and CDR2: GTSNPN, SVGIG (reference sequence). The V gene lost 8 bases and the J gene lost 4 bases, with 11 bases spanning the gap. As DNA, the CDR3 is TGTGCCGGCGACAGTCTTAATGAAAAACTGTTTTTT. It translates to CAGDSLNEKLFF.

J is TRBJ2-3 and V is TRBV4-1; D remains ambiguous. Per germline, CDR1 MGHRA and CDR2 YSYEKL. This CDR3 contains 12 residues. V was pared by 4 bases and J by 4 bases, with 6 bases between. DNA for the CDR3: TGCGCCAGCAGCCCTCCCGCAGATACGCAGTATTTT. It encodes CASSPPADTQYF.

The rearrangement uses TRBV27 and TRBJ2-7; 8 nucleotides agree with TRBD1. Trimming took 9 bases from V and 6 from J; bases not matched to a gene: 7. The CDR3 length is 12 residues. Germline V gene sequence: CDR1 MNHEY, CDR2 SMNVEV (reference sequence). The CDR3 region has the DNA TGTGCCAGTAGACAGGGGTCGGGCGAGCAGTACTTC. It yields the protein CASRQGSGEQYF.

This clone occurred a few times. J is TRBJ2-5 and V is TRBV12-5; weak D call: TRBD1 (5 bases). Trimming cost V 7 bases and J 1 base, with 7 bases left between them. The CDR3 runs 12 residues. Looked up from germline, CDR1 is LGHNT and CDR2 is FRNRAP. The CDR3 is CASAQGQETQYF. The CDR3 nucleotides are TGTGCTAGTGCCCAGGGCCAAGAGACCCAGTACTTC.

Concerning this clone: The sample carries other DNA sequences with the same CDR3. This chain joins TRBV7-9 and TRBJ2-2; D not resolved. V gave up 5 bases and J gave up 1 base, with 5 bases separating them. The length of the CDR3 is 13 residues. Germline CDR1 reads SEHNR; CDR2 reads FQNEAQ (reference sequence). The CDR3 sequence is CASSLGNTGELFF. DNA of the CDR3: TGTGCCAGCAGCCTTGGGAACACCGGGGAGCTGTTTTTT.

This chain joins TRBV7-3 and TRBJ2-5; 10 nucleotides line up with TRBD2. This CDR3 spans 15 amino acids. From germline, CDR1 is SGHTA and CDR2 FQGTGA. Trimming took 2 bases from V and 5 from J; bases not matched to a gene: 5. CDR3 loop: CASSLGAGGQETQYF. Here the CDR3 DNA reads TGTGCCAGCAGCTTAGGAGCGGGGGGGCAGGAGACCCAGTACTTC.

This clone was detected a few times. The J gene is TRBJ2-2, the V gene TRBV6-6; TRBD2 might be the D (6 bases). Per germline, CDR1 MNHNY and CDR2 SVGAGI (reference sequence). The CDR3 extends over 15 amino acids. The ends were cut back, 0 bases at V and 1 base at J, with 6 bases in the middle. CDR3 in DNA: TGTGCCAGCAGTTACTCGGGACTGAACACCGGGGAGCTGTTTTTT. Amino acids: CASSYSGLNTGELFF.

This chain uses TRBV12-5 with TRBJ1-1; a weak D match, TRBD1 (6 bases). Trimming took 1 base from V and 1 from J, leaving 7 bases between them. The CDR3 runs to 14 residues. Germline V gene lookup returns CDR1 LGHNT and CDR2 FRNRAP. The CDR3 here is CASGLDRENTEAFF. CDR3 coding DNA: TGTGCTAGTGGTTTGGACAGGGAGAACACTGAAGCTTTCTTT.

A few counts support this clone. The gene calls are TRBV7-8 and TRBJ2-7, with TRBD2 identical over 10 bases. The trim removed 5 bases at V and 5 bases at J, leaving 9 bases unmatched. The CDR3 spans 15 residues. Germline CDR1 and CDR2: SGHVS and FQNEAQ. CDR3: CASSRQALAGDEQYF. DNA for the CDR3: TGTGCCAGCAGCCGACAAGCTCTAGCGGGGGACGAGCAGTACTTC.

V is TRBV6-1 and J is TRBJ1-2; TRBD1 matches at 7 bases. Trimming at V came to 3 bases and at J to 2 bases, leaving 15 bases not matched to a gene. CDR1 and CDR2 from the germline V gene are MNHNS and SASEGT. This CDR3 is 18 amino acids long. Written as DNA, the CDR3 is TGTGCCAGCAGTGATTTAATTTTTCGGGAGGGGGCGAACTATGGCTACACCTTC. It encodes CASSDLIFREGANYGYTF.

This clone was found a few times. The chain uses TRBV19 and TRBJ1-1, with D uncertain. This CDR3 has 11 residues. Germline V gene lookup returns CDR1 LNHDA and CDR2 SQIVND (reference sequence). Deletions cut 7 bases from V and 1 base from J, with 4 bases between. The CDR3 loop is CASKKNTEAFF. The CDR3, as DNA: TGTGCCAGTAAAAAGAACACTGAAGCTTTCTTT. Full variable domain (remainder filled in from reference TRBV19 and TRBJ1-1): DGGITQSPKYLFRKEGQNVTLSCEQNLNHDAMYWYRQDPGQGLRLIYYSQIVNDFQKGDIAEGYSVSREKKESFPLTVTSAQKNPTAFYLCASKKNTEAFFGQGTRLTVV.

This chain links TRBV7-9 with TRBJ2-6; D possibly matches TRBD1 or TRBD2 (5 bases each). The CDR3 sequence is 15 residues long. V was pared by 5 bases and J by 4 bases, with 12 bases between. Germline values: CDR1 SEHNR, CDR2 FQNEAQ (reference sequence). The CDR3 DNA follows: TGTGCCAGCAGCCCTGCCGGGACCGGGGCCAACGTCCTGACTTTC. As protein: CASSPAGTGANVLTF.

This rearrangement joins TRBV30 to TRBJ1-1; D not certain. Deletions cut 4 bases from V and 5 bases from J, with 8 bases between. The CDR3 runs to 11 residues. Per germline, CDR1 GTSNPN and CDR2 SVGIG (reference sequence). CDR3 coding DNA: TGTGCCTGGACGATGGGAACTGAAGCTTTCTTT. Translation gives CAWTMGTEAFF.

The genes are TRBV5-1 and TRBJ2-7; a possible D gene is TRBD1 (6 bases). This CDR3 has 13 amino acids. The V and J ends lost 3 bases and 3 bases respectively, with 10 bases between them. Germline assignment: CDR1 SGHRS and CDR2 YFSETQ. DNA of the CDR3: TGCGCCAGCAGCTCTGAGGACAGCTACGAGCAGTACTTC. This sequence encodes CASSSEDSYEQYF. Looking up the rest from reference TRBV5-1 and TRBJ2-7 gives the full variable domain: KAGVTQTPRYLIKTRGQQVTLSCSPISGHRSVSWYQQTPGQGLQFLFEYFSETQRNKGNFPGRFSGRQFSNSRSEMNVSTLELGDSALYLCASSSEDSYEQYFGPGTRLTVT.

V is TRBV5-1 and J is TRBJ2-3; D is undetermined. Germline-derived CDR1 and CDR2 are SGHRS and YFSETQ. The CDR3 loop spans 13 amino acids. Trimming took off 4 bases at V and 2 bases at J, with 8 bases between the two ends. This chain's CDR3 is CASSPRTTDTQYF. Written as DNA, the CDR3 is TGCGCCAGCAGCCCCCGCACCACAGATACGCAGTATTTT. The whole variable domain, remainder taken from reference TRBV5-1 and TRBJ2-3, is KAGVTQTPRYLIKTRGQQVTLSCSPISGHRSVSWYQQTPGQGLQFLFEYFSETQRNKGNFPGRFSGRQFSNSRSEMNVSTLELGDSALYLCASSPRTTDTQYFGPGTRLTVL.

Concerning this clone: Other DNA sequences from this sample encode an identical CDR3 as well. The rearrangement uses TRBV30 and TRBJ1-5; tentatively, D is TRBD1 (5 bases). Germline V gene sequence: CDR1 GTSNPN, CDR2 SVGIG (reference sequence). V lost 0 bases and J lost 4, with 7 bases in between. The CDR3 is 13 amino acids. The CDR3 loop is CAWSVGGNQPQHF. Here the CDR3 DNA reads TGTGCCTGGAGTGTGGGGGGGAATCAGCCCCAGCATTTT.

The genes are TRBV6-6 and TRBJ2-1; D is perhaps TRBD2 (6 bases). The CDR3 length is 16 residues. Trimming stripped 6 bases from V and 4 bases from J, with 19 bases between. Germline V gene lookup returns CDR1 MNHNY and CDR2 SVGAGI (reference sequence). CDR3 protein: CASRETSPVFYNEQFF. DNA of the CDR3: TGTGCCAGCAGAGAGACTAGTCCGGTTTTTTACAATGAGCAGTTCTTC.

CDR3 loop: CASSVDLLNRSYNEQFF. CDR3 bases: TGTGCCAGCAGCGTAGACCTCCTTAATCGCTCCTACAATGAGCAGTTCTTC. The chain uses TRBV9 and TRBJ2-1, with D unresolved. Trimming stripped 0 bases from V and 0 bases from J, with 13 bases between. Germline CDR1 and CDR2: SGDLS and YYNGEE. This CDR3 has 17 amino acids.

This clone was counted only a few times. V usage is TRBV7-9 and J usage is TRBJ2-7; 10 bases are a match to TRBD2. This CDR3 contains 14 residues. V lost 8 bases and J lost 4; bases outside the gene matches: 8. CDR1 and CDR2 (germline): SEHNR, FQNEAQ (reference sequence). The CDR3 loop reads CASAGAGGKYEQYF. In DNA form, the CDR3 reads TGTGCCAGCGCGGGAGCGGGGGGGAAATACGAGCAGTACTTC.